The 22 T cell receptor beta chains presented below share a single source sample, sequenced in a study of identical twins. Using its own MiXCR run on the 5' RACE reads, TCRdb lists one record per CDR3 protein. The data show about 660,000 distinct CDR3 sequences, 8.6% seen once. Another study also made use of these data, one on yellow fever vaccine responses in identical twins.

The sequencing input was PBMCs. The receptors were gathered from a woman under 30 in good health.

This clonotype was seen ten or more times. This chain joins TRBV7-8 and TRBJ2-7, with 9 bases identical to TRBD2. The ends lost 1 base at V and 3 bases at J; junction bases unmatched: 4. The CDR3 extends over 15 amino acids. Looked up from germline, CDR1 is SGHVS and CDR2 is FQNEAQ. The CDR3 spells CASSLGASGDYEQYF. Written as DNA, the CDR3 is TGTGCCAGCAGCTTAGGGGCTAGCGGGGACTACGAGCAGTACTTC.

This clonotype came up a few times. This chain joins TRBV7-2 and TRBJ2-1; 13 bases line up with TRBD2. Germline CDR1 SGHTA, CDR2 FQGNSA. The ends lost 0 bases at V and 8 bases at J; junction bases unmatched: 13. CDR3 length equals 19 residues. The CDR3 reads CASSLAVLAGGPRWDEQFF. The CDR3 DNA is TGTGCCAGCAGCTTAGCGGTACTAGCGGGGGGGCCGAGGTGGGATGAGCAGTTCTTC. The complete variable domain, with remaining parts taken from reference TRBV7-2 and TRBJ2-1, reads GAGVSQSPSNKVTEKGKDVELRCDPISGHTALYWYRQSLGQGLEFLIYFQGNSAPDKSGLPSDRFSAERTGGSVSTLTIQRTQQEDSAVYLCASSLAVLAGGPRWDEQFFGPGTRLTVL.

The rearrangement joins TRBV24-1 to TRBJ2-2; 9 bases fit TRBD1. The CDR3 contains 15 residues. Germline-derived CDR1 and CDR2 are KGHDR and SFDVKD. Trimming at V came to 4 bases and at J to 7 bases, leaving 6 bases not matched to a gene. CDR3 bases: TGTGCCACCAGTGAGGACAGGGGTAGTAACGGGGAGCTGTTTTTT. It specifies CATSEDRGSNGELFF.

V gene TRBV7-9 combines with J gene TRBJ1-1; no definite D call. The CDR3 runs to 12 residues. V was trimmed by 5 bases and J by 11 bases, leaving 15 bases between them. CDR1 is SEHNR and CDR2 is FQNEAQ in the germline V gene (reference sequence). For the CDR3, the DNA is TGTGCCAGCAGCCCCGATGGGTTGGGGGCTTTCTTT. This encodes CASSPDGLGAFF.

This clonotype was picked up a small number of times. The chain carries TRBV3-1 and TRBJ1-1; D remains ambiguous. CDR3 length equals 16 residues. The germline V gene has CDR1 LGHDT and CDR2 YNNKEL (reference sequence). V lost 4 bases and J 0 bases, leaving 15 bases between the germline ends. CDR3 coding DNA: TGTGCCAGCAGCCTTAGACTCGGACGGGTGAACACTGAAGCTTTCTTT. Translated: CASSLRLGRVNTEAFF.

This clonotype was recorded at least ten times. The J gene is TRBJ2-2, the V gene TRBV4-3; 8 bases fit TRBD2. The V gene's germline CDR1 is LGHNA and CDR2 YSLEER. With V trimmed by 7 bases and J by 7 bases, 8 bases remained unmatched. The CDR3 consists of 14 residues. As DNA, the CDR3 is TGCGCCAGCAACGAAGGACTAGCAGGCGGGGAGCTGTTTTTT. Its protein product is CASNEGLAGGELFF.

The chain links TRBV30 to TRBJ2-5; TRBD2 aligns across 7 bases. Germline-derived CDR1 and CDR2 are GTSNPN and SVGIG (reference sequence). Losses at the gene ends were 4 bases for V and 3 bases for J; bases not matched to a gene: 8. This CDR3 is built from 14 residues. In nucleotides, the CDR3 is TGTGCCTGGACGCCGGCTACTAGCGAAGAGACCCAGTACTTC. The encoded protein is CAWTPATSEETQYF.

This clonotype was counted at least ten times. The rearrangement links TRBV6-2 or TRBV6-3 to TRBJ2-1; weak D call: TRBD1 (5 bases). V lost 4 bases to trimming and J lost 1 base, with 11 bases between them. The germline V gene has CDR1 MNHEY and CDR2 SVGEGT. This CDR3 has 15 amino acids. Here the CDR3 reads CASSSQGQSYNEQFF. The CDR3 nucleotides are TGTGCCAGCAGTTCTCAGGGCCAATCCTACAATGAGCAGTTCTTC.

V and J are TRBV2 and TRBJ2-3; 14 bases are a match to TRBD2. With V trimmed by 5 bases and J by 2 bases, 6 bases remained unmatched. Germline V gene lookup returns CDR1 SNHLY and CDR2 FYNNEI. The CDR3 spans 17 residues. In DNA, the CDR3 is TGTGCCAGCAGTTTTGGACTAGCGGGGGGATTCACAGATACGCAGTATTTT. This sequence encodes CASSFGLAGGFTDTQYF.

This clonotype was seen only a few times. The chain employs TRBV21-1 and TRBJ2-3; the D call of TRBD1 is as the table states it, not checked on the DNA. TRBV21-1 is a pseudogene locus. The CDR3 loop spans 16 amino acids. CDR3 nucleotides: TGTGCCAGCAGCAAAGACCCGGGGGCGAACGCAGATACGCAGTATTTT. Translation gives CASSKDPGANADTQYF.

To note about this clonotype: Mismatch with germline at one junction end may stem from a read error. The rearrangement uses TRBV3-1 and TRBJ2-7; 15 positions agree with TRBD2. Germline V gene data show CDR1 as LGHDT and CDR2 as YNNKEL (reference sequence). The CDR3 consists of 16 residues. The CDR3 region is CASTQGLAGGTYEQYF. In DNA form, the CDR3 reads TGTGCCAGCACCCAAGGACTAGCGGGAGGGACCTACGAGCAGTACTTC.

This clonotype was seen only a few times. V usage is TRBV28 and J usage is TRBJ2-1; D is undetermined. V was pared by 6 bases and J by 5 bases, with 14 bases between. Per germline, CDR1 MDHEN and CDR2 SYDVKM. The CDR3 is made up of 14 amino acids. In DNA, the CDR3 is TGTGCCAGCAGCCCTCCCGTTAACAACAATGAGCAGTTCTTC. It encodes CASSPPVNNNEQFF. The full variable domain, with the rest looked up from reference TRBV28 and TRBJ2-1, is DVKVTQSSRYLVKRTGEKVFLECVQDMDHENMFWYRQDPGLGLRLIYFSYDVKMKEKGDIPEGYSVSREKKERFSLILESASTNQTSMYLCASSPPVNNNEQFFGPGTRLTVL.

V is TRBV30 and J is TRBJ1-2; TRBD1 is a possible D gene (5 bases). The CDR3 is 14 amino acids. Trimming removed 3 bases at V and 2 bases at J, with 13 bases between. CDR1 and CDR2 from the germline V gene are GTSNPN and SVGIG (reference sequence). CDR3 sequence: CAWSEGGVNYGYTF. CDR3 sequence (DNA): TGTGCCTGGAGCGAGGGAGGGGTGAACTATGGCTACACCTTC.

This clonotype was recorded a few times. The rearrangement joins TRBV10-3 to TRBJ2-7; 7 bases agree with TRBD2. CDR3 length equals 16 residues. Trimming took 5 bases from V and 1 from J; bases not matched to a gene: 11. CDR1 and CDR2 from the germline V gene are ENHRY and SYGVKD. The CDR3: CAISPAGGSPSYEQYF. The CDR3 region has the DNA TGTGCCATCAGTCCGGCGGGCGGGAGTCCGTCCTACGAGCAGTACTTC.

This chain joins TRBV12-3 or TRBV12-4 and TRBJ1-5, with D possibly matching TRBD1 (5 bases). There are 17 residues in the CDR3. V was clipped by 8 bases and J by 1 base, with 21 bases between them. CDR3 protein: CASARYSGSSSNQPQHF. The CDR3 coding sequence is TGTGCCAGCGCCCGATACTCAGGGAGCTCGAGCAATCAGCCCCAGCATTTT.

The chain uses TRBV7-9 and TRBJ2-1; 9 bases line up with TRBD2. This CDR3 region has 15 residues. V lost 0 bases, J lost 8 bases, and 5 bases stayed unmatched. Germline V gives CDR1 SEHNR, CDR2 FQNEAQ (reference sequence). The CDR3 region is CASSLAGLARDEQFF. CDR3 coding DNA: TGTGCCAGCAGCTTAGCGGGACTAGCCCGGGATGAGCAGTTCTTC. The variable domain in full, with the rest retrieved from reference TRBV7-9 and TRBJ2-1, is DTGVSQNPRHKITKRGQNVTFRCDPISEHNRLYWYRQTLGQGPEFLTYFQNEAQLEKSRLLSDRFSAERPKGSFSTLEIQRTEQGDSAMYLCASSLAGLARDEQFFGPGTRLTVL.

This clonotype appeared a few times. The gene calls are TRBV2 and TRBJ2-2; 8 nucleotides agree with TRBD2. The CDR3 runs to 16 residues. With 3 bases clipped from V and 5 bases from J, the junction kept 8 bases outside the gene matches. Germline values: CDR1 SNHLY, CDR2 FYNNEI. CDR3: CASSDNGGAPTGELFF. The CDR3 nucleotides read TGTGCCAGCAGTGATAACGGGGGGGCTCCAACCGGGGAGCTGTTTTTT.

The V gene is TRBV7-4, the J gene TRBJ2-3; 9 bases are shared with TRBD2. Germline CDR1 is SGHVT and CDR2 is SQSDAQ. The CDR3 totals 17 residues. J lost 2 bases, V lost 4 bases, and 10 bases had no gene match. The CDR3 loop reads CASSSKWLAGNTDTQYF. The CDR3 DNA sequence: TGTGCCAGCAGCTCCAAATGGCTAGCGGGAAACACAGATACGCAGTATTTT.

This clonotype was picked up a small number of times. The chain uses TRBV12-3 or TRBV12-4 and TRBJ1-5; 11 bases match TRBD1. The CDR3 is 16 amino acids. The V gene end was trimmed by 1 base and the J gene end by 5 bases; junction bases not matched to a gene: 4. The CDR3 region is CASSLGRDRGYQPQHF. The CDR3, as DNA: TGTGCCAGCAGTTTAGGGAGGGACAGGGGGTATCAGCCCCAGCATTTT.

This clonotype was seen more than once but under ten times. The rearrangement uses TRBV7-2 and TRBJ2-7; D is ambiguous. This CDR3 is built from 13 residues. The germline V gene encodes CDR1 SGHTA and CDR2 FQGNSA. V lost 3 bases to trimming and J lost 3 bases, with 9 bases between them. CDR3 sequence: CASSFASIYEQYF. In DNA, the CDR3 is TGTGCCAGCAGCTTTGCTAGTATCTACGAGCAGTACTTC.

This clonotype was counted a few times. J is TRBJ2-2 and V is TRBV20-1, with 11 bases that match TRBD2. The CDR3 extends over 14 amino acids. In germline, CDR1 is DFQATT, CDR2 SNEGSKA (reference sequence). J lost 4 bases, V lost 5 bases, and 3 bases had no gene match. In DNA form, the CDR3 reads TGCAGTGCTCCTAGCGGGGGGCCCACCGGGGAGCTGTTTTTT. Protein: CSAPSGGPTGELFF.

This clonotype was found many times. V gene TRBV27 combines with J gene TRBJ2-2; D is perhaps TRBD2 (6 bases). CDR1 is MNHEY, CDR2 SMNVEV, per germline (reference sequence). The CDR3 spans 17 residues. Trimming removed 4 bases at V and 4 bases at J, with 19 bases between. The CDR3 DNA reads TGTGCCAGCAGTTCGCCGAACATGGACTATTCCACCGGGGAGCTGTTTTTT. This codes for CASSSPNMDYSTGELFF.